The sequence of this T cell receptor (beta chain) was determined in a study of blood T cell repertoires in COVID-19. Assay: immunoSEQ multiplex PCR; the TCRdb copy retains only in-frame clones and omits some. The table records 250,000 to 300,000 clones, about nine tenths of them present only once. The CDR3 is 13 residues long. Germline CDR1 is ENHRY and CDR2 is SYGVKD. Deletions cut 0 bases from V and 8 bases from J, with 11 bases between. Specimen: PBMCs or T cells enriched from blood (not recorded which). V and J are TRBV10-3 and TRBJ2-7, with D tentatively TRBD2 (6 bases). This TCR was recovered from a woman in her forties who had recovered from COVID-19. CDR3 loop: CAISESSGTQQYF. The CDR3 nucleotides are TGTGCCATCAGTGAGTCATCGGGGACTCAGCAGTACTTC.